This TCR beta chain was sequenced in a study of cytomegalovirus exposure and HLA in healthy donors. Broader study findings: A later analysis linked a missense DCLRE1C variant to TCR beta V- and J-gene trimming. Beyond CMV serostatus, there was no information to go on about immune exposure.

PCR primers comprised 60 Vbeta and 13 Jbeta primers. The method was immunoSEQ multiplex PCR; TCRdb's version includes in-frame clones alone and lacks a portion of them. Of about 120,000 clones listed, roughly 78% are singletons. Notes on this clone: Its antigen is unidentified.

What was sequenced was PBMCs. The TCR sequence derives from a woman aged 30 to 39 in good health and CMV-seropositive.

CDR3 nucleotides: TGTGCCAGTAGTATAGTGGCTAATTCACCCCTCCACTTT. Translating gives CASSIVANSPLHF. The chain is built from TRBV19 and TRBJ1-6; no reliable D call. The germline V gene encodes CDR1 LNHDA and CDR2 SQIVND (reference sequence). The CDR3 contains 13 residues. V was cut by 1 base and J by 6 bases, with 4 bases left in between.